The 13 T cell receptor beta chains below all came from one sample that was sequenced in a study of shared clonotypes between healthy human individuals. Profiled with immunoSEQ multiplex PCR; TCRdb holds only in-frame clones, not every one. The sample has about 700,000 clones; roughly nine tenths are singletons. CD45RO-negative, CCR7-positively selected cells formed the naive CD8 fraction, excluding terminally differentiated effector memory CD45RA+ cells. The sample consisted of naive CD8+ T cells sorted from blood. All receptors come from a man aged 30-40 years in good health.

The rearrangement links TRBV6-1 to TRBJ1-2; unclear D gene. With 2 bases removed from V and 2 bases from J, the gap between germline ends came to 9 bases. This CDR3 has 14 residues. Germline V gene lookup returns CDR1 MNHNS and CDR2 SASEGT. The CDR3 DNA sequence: TGTGCCAGCAGTGAACAAATCGGGAACTATGGCTACACCTTC. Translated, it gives CASSEQIGNYGYTF.

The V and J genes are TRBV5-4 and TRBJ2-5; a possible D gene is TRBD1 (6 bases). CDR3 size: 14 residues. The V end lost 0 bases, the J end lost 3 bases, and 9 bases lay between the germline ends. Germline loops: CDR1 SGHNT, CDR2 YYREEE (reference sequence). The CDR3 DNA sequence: TGTGCCAGCAGCTTGGAAGGGGGTGAAGAGACCCAGTACTTC. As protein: CASSLEGGEETQYF. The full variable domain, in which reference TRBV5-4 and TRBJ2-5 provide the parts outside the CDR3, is ETGVTQSPTHLIKTRGQQVTLRCSSQSGHNTVSWYQQALGQGPQFIFQYYREEENGRGNFPPRFSGLQFPNYSSELNVNALELDDSALYLCASSLEGGEETQYFGPGTRLLVL.

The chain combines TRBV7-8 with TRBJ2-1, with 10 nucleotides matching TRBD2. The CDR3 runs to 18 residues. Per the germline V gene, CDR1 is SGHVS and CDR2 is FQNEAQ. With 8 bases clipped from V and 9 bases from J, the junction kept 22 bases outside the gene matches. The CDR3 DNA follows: TGTGCCAGCTTGGACCTAGCGGGAGACACACTTGGTTATGGTGAGCAGTTCTTC. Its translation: CASLDLAGDTLGYGEQFF.

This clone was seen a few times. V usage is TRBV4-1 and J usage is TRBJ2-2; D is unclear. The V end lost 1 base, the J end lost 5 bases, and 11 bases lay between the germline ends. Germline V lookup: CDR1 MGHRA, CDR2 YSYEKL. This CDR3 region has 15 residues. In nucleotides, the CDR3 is TGCGCCAGCAGCCAAGCAGGCGGATTTACCGGGGAGCTGTTTTTT. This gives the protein CASSQAGGFTGELFF.

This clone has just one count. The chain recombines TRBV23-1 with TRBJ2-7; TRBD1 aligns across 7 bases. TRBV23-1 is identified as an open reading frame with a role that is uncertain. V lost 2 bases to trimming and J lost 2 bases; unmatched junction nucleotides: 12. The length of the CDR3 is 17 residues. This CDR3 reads CASSQTTGTALPYEQYF. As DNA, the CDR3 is TGCGCCAGCAGTCAAACTACGGGGACAGCTCTTCCCTACGAGCAGTACTTC.

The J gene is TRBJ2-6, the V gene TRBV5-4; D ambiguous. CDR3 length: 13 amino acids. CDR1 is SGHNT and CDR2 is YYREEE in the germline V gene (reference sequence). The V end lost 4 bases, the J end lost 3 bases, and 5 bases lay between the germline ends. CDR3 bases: TGTGCCAGCAGCCCCGGTGGGGCCAACGTCCTGACTTTC. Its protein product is CASSPGGANVLTF.

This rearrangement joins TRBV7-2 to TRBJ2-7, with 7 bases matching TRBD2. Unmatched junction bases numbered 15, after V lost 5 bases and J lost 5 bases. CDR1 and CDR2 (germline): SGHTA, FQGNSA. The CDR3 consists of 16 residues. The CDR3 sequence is CASSPRSRGGPNEQYF. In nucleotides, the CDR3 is TGTGCCAGCAGCCCTAGGAGTAGGGGAGGGCCGAACGAGCAGTACTTC. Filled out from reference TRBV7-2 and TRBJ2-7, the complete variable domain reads GAGVSQSPSNKVTEKGKDVELRCDPISGHTALYWYRQSLGQGLEFLIYFQGNSAPDKSGLPSDRFSAERTGGSVSTLTIQRTQQEDSAVYLCASSPRSRGGPNEQYFGPGTRLTVT.

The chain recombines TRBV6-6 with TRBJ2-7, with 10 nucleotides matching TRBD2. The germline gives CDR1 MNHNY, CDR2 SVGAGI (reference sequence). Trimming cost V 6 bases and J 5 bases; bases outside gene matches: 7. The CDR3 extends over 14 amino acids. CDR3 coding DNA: TGTGCCAGCAGCTTAGCGGGAGGACGAGACGAGCAGTACTTC. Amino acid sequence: CASSLAGGRDEQYF.

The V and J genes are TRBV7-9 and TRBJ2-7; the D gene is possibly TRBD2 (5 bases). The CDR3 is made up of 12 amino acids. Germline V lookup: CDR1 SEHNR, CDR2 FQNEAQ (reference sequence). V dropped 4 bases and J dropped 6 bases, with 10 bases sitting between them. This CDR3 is CASSYTRAEQYF. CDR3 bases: TGTGCCAGCAGCTATACGAGGGCCGAGCAGTACTTC.

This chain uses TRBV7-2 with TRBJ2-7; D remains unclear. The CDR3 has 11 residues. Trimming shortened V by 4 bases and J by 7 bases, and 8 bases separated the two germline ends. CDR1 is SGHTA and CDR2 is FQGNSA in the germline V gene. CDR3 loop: CASSSVEEQYF. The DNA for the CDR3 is TGTGCCAGCAGCTCCGTGGAAGAGCAGTACTTC.

The CDR3 bases are TGTGCCAGCAGCTATTTCGGGGCGGGAGACGGGTACGAGCAGTACTTC. Its protein product is CASSYFGAGDGYEQYF. The chain is built from TRBV7-9 and TRBJ2-7; TRBD2 aligns across 7 bases. The V and J ends lost 4 bases and 4 bases, in that order; junction bases with no gene match: 13. The CDR3 has 16 amino acids. CDR1 is SEHNR and CDR2 is FQNEAQ in the germline V gene (reference sequence). The full variable domain, with the rest looked up from reference TRBV7-9 and TRBJ2-7, is DTGVSQNPRHKITKRGQNVTFRCDPISEHNRLYWYRQTLGQGPEFLTYFQNEAQLEKSRLLSDRFSAERPKGSFSTLEIQRTEQGDSAMYLCASSYFGAGDGYEQYFGPGTRLTVT.

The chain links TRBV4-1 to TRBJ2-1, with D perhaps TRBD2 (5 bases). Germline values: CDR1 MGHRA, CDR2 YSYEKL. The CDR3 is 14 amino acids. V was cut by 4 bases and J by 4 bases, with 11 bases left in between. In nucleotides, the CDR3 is TGCGCCAGCAGCCCTGAGGGAGAATACAATGAGCAGTTCTTC. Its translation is CASSPEGEYNEQFF.

The CDR3: CASSQSGGQAYNEQFF. For the CDR3, the DNA is TGTGCCAGCAGCCAATCCGGGGGACAGGCCTACAATGAGCAGTTCTTC. The rearrangement uses TRBV16 and TRBJ2-1; TRBD1 matches at 8 bases. The junction had 3 bases not matched to a gene; V was cut back by 0 bases and J by 2 bases. The CDR3 totals 16 residues. Germline assignment: CDR1 KGHSY and CDR2 FQNENV. Complete variable domain (other parts from reference TRBV16 and TRBJ2-1): GEEVAQTPKHLVRGEGQKAKLYCAPIKGHSYVFWYQQVLKNEFKFLISFQNENVFDETGMPKERFSAKCLPNSPCSLEIQATKLEDSAVYFCASSQSGGQAYNEQFFGPGTRLTVL.